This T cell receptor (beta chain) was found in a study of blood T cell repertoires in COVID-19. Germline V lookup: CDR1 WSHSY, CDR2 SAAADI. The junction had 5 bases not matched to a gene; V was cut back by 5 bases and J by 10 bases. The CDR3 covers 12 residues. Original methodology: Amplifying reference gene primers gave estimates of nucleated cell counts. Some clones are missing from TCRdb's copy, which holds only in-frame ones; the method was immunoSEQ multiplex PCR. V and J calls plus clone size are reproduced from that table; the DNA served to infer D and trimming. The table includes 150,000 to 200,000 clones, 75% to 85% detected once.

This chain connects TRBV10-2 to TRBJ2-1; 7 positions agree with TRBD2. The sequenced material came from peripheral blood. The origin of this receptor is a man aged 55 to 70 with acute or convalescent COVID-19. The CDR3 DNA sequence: TGCGCCAGCAGTCAAACTAGCGTGGAGCAGTTCTTC. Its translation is CASSQTSVEQFF.